This TCR beta chain was sequenced for a study of T cell changes during pregnancy in multiple sclerosis. Clones were sequenced by immunoSEQ multiplex PCR, and TCRdb holds only the in-frame ones, with some missing. The sample lists under 45,000 clones; approximately 94% were seen once. V shed 1 base, J shed 8 bases, and the junction held 6 bases outside the gene matches. This CDR3 region has 14 residues. Per the germline V gene, CDR1 is SGHTS and CDR2 is YDEGEE. This chain uses TRBV5-8 with TRBJ2-1; 7 positions match TRBD2. The clonotype comes from a female donor with multiple sclerosis, enrolled in a pregnancy study. Specimen: CD4+ T cells from peripheral blood mononuclear cells, collected after pregnancy. As DNA, the CDR3 is TGTGCCAGCAGCTTGTTGCGGGGGAGCGATGAGCAGTTCTTC. It codes for CASSLLRGSDEQFF.